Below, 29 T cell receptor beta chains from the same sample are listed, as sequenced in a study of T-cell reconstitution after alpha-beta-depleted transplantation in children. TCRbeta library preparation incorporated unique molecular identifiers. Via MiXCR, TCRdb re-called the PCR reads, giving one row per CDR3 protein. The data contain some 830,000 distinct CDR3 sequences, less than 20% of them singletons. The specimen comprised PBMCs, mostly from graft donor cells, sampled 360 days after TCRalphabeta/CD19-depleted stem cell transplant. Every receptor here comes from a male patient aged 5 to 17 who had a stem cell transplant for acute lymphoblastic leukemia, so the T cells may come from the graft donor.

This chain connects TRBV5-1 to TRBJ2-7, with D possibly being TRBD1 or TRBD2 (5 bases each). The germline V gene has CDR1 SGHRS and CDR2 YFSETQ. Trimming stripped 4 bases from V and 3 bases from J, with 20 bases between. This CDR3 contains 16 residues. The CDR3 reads CASSLLTDGASYEQYF. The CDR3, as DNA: TGCGCCAGCAGCCTCCTAACGGACGGGGCTAGCTACGAGCAGTACTTC.

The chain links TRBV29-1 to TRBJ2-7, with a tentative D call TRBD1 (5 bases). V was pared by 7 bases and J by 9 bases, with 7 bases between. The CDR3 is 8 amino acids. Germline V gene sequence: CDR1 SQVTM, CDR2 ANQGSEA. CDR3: CSATGQYF. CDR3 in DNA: TGCAGCGCTACAGGGCAGTACTTC.

The CDR3 nucleotides are TGCGCCAGCAGTGAGTCGCCAGCGGGACCCACCGGGGAGCTGTTTTTT. It is translated as CASSESPAGPTGELFF. V gene TRBV10-1 combines with J gene TRBJ2-2; 7 bases line up with TRBD2. CDR1 and CDR2 (germline): WNHNN, SYGVQD (reference sequence). Trimming cost V 0 bases and J 4 bases; bases outside gene matches: 5. This CDR3 spans 16 amino acids.

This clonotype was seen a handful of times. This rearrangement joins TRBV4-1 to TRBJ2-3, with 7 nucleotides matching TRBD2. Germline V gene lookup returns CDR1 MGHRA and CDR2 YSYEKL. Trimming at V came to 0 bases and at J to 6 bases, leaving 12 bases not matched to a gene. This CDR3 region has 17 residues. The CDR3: CASSQEGWAGDSDTQYF. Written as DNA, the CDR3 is TGCGCCAGCAGCCAAGAGGGTTGGGCGGGAGATTCGGATACGCAGTATTTT.

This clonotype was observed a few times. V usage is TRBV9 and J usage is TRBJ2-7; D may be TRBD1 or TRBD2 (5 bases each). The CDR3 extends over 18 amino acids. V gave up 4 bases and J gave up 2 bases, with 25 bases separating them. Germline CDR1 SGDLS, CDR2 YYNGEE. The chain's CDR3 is CASSILAWDPLPTYEQYF. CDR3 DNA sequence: TGTGCCAGCAGCATCCTCGCGTGGGACCCCCTGCCTACCTACGAGCAGTACTTC.

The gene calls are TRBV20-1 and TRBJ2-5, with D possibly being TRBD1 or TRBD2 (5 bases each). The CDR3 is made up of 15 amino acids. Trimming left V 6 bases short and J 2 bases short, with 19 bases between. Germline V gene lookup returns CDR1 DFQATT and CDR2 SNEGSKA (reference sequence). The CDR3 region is CSAKIYRDPQETQYF. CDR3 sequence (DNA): TGCAGTGCAAAGATTTACCGGGACCCGCAAGAGACCCAGTACTTC.

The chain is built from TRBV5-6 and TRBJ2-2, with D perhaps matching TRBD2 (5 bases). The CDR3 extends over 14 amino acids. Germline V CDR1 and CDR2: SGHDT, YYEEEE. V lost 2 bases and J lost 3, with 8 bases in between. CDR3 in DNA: TGTGCCAGCAGCTTCCGGGATTACACCGGGGAGCTGTTTTTT. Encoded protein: CASSFRDYTGELFF.

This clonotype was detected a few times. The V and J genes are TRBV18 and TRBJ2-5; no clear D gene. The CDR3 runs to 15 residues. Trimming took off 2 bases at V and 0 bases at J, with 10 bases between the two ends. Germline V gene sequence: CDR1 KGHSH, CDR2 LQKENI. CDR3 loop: CASSPVPAYQETQYF. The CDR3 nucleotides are TGTGCCAGCTCACCAGTTCCGGCATACCAAGAGACCCAGTACTTC.

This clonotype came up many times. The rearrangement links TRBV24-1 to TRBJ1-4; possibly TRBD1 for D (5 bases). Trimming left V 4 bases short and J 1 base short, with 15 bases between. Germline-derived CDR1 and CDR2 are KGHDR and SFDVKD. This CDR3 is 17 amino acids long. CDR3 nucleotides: TGTGCCACCAGTGACCTCGGGGCAATAAGAACTAATGAAAAACTGTTTTTT. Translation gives CATSDLGAIRTNEKLFF.

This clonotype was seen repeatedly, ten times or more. The CDR3 here is CATSRDSGYGYTF. The CDR3 region has the DNA TGTGCCACCAGCAGAGATTCAGGCTATGGCTACACCTTC. The chain has TRBV15 and TRBJ1-2, with D hard to call. Germline lookup yields CDR1 LNHNV and CDR2 YYDKDF (reference sequence). The ends were cut back, 0 bases at V and 4 bases at J, with 6 bases in the middle. The CDR3 loop spans 13 amino acids.

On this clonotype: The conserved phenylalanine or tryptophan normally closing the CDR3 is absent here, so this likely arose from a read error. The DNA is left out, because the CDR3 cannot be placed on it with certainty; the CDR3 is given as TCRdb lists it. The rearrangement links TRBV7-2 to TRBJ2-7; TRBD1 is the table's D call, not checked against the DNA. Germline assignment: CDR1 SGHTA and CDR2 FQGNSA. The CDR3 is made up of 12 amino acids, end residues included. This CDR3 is CASSLGQWTPLG.

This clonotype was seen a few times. For the CDR3, the DNA is TGCGCCAGCAGCATTGACTCCAGGGGTTTCTACGAGCAGTACTTC. Protein: CASSIDSRGFYEQYF. The chain couples TRBV5-1 to TRBJ2-7; TRBD1 might be the D (6 bases). Germline values: CDR1 SGHRS, CDR2 YFSETQ. The CDR3 consists of 15 residues. V gave up 4 bases and J gave up 3 bases, with 17 bases separating them.

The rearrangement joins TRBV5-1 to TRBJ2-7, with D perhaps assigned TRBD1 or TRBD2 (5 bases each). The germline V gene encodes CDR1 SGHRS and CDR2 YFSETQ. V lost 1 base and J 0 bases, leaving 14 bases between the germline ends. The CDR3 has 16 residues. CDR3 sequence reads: CASSLSRGLGSYEQYF. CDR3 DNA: TGCGCCAGCAGCTTGTCCCGGGGCCTAGGCTCCTACGAGCAGTACTTC. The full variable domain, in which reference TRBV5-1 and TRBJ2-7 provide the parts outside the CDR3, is KAGVTQTPRYLIKTRGQQVTLSCSPISGHRSVSWYQQTPGQGLQFLFEYFSETQRNKGNFPGRFSGRQFSNSRSEMNVSTLELGDSALYLCASSLSRGLGSYEQYFGPGTRLTVT.

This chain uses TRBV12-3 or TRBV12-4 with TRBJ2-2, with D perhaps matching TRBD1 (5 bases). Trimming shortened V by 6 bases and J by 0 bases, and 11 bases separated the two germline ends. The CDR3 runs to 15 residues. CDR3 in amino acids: CASSPGFANTGELFF. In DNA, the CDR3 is TGTGCCAGCAGCCCAGGGTTCGCGAACACCGGGGAGCTGTTTTTT.

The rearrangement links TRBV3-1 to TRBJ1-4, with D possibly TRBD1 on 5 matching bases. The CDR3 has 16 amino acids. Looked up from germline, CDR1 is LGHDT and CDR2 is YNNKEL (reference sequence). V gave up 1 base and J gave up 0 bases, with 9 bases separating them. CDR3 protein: CASSQVGGATNEKLFF. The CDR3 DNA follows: TGTGCCAGCAGCCAAGTTGGGGGGGCAACTAATGAAAAACTGTTTTTT.

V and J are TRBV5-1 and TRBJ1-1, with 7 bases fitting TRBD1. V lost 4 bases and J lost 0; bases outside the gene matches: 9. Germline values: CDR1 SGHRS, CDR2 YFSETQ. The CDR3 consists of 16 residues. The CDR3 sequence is CASSRDRANLNTEAFF. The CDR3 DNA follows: TGCGCCAGCAGCAGGGACAGAGCAAATCTGAACACTGAAGCTTTCTTT.

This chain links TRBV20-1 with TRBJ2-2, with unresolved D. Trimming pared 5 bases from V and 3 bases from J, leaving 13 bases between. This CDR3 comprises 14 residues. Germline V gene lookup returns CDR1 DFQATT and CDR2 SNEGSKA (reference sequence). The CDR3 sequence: CSAQTPLYTGELFF. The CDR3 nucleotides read TGCAGTGCTCAAACGCCCCTATACACCGGGGAGCTGTTTTTT.

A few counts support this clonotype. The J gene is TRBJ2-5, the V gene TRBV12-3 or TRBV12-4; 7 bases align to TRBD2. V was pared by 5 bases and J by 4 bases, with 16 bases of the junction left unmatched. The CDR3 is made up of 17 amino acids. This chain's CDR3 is CASSLSLAALDRETQYF. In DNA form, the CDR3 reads TGTGCCAGCAGTCTCAGCCTAGCGGCCCTCGACCGAGAGACCCAGTACTTC.

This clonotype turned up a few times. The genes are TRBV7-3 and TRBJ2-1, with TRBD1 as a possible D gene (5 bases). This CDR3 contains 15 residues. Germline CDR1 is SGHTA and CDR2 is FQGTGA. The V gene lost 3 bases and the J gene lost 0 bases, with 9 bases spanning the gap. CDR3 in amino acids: CASSFQGASYNEQFF. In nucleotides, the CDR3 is TGTGCCAGCAGCTTTCAAGGGGCCTCCTACAATGAGCAGTTCTTC.

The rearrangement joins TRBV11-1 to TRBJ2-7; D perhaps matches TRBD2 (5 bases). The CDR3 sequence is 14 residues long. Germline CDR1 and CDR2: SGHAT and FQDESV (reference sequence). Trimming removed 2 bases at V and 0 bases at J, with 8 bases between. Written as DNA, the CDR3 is TGTGCCAGCAGCTTACTTCGGGGCTCCTACGAGCAGTACTTC. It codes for CASSLLRGSYEQYF.

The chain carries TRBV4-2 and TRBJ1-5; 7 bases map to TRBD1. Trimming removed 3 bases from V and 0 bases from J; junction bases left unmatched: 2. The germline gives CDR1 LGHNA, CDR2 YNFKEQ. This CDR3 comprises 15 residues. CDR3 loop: CASSHQGDSNQPQHF. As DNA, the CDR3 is TGTGCCAGCAGCCATCAGGGGGATAGCAATCAGCCCCAGCATTTT.

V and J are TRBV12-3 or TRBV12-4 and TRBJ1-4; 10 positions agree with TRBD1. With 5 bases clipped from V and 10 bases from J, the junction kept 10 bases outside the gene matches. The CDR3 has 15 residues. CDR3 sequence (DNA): TGTGCCAGCAGTCCTGTCGACAGGGGGCTTGGAAAACTGTTTTTT. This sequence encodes CASSPVDRGLGKLFF.

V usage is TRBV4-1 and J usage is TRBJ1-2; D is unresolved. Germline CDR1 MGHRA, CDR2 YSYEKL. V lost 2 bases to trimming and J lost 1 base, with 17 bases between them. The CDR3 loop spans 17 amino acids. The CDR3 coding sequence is TGCGCCAGCAGCCAAACCCCGTTCAGAAGCCTTAACTATGGCTACACCTTC. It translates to CASSQTPFRSLNYGYTF.

CDR3 coding DNA: TGTGCCAGCAGTTTAGTAGCTAAGGTTCCAGAGACCCAGTACTTC. It translates to CASSLVAKVPETQYF. The chain uses TRBV12-3 or TRBV12-4 and TRBJ2-5; D not certain. This CDR3 is built from 15 residues. The V end was cut by 1 base, the J end by 4 bases, with 13 bases between.

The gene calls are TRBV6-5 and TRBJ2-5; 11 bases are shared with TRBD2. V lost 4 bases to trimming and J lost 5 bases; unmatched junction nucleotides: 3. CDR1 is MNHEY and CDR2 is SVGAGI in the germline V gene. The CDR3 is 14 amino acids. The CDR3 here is CASSLAGGMETQYF. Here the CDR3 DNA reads TGTGCCAGCAGTTTAGCGGGAGGGATGGAGACCCAGTACTTC.

CDR3 loop: CASSPALGRTDTQYF. In nucleotides, the CDR3 is TGTGCCAGCAGCCCCGCGCTGGGACGCACAGATACGCAGTATTTT. The J gene is TRBJ2-3, the V gene TRBV5-5; D assignment may be TRBD1 or TRBD2 (5 bases each). CDR3 length equals 15 residues. Germline V CDR1 and CDR2: SGHKS, YYEKEE (reference sequence). V was pared by 4 bases and J by 1 base, with 13 bases between. The full variable domain, rest sourced from reference TRBV5-5 and TRBJ2-3, is DAGVTQSPTHLIKTRGQQVTLRCSPISGHKSVSWYQQVLGQGPQFIFQYYEKEERGRGNFPDRFSARQFPNYSSELNVNALLLGDSALYLCASSPALGRTDTQYFGPGTRLTVL.

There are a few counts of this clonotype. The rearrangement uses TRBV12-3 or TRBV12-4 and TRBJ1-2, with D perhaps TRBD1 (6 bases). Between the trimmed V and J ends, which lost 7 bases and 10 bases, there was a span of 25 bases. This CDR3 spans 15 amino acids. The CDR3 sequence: CASTITAGVAQFYTF. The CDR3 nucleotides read TGTGCCAGCACCATCACCGCAGGGGTTGCCCAGTTCTACACCTTC.

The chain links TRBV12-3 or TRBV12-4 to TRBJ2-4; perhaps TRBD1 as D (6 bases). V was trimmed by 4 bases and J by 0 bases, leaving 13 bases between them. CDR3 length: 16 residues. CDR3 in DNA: TGTGCCAGCAGTTCGGACAGAGCAAGAGCCAAAAACATTCAGTACTTC. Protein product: CASSSDRARAKNIQYF.

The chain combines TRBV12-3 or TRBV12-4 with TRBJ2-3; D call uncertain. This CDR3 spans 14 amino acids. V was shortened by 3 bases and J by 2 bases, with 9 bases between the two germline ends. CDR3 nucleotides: TGTGCCAGCAGTTTCGGGCAATACACAGATACGCAGTATTTT. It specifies CASSFGQYTDTQYF.